This T cell receptor beta chain emerged from a study of blood T cells in healthy people across ages. With respect to this clonotype: One end of the junction does not line up with germline, which may come from a read error.

Sample-barcoded 5' priming and a J-beta primer mix drove a second PCR of about 6 to 12 cycles. Each CDR3 protein is one row after TCRdb ran MiXCR on the 5' RACE reads. Among under 1,000,000 distinct CDR3 sequences listed, 46% were seen once. The CDR3 contains 16 residues. Germline CDR1 MDHEN, CDR2 SYDVKM. The sequenced sample was blood. V is TRBV28 and J is TRBJ1-1; D might be TRBD1 (6 bases). This sequence originates from a man at least 80 years old in good health. The CDR3 is CAGRPPSGETNTEAFF. CDR3 DNA sequence: TGTGCCGGCAGACCACCCTCAGGGGAGACCAACACTGAAGCTTTCTTT.